This TCR beta chain was recovered during a study of EBV T-cell therapy then PD-1 blockade in nasopharyngeal carcinoma (TCRdb year 2021). The treatment or condition label, as the study defines it: AdE1-LMPpoly-expanded autologous EBV-specific T-cell therapy followed by anti-PD-1 nivolumab. As regards this clone: The clone's antigen remains unknown. One base away there is no much larger clone; base qualities are not given.

Genomic DNA was extracted from sorted cells using the Qiagen DNeasy Kit. TCR beta chain deep sequencing was performed on the immunoSEQ platform. Processing in the source paper ran as follows. The immunoSEQ Analyzer software was used to analyze the repertoire data. In TCRdb, the immuneACCESS table is reduced to in-frame sequences with V and J assigned. These tables do not hold every clone; where another copy was compared, an unresolved V gene accounts for under half, and the others remain unexplained. That table is the source of V, J and clone size, and D and trimming were worked out from the DNA. Counted in this sample were about 17,000 clones; approximately 88% of them appeared once. The ten largest account for around 30% of the sample. The germline V gene (reference sequence) specifies LNHNV as CDR1 and YYDKDF as CDR2. V and J lose 8 bases and 4 bases, and a span of 11 bases separates them. The CDR3 sequence holds 13 residues, the cysteine and phenylalanine included. Only the CDR3 DNA is retained, 39 bases long and in frame from the first base.

The V and J segments used are TRBV15 and TRBJ1-4; TRBD1 might be the D gene, on 5 matching bases. This TCR was recovered from a middle-aged man with nasopharyngeal carcinoma. This sample comprised CD8+ T cells from blood, obtained at day 0 from a patient whose treatment included autologous EBV-specific T cells and nivolumab. The CDR3 in this case is CATLGQYNEKLFF. The sequenced DNA is TGTGCCACCCTGGGGCAGTATAATGAAAAACTGTTTTTT.